The clone carrying this TCR beta chain has only a few counts. What it binds is unknown. cDNA molecules carried unique molecular identifiers, and template switching added a universal primer site. One entry per CDR3 protein results from TCRdb running MiXCR on the 5' RACE reads. The table shows approximately 500,000 distinct CDR3 sequences, with around 15% occurring only once. The junction had 9 bases not matched to a gene; V was cut back by 6 bases and J by 0 bases. Germline V lookup: CDR1 SGHRS, CDR2 YFSETQ. This CDR3 region has 16 residues. The entry originates in a study of identical twins. General study results and limits: Twin pairs had excess sharing that was weaker in beta out-of-frame sequences. A lower insertion count was a feature of abundant cord blood beta clonotypes, with no such feature in memory repertoires. In monozygotic twins, models underestimated the sharing of out-of-frame TCR alpha.

Separately, the same data were catalogued under a study of yellow fever vaccine responses in identical twins.

Sequencing used CD4+ T cells sorted from blood. V usage is TRBV5-1 and J usage is TRBJ1-3, with 7 bases that match TRBD1. This sequence was found in a young woman in good health. The CDR3 region has the DNA TGCGCCAGCAAGGGGGACAGTCAGCTCTCTGGAAACACCATATATTTT. This gives the protein CASKGDSQLSGNTIYF. The full variable domain, with the rest looked up from reference TRBV5-1 and TRBJ1-3, is KAGVTQTPRYLIKTRGQQVTLSCSPISGHRSVSWYQQTPGQGLQFLFEYFSETQRNKGNFPGRFSGRQFSNSRSEMNVSTLELGDSALYLCASKGDSQLSGNTIYFGEGSWLTVV.